This TCR beta chain was retrieved from a study of spatial heterogeneity in lung cancer. Findings and caveats of the study: Tracking of tumor mutation counts was seen in expanded intratumoral alpha and beta TCR counts.

Individual TCR cDNA molecules each bore their own unique molecular identifier. TCRdb analysed the 5' RACE reads with MiXCR anew, one entry per CDR3 protein. The table records 9,500 or so distinct CDR3 sequences, around 7.3% of them present only once. Time point of the sample: sample taken at primary tumor resection. Donation came from about 72 patients with untreated early-stage non-small cell lung cancer. The sequenced material consisted of unsorted whole RNA from tumor, nontumor lung or frozen PBMC. The V end lost 0 bases, the J end lost 7 bases, and 12 bases lay between the germline ends. Germline CDR1 reads SGHTA; CDR2 reads FQGNSA. The CDR3 consists of 14 residues. Note on this clonotype: No antigen is known for it.

The rearrangement links TRBV7-2 to TRBJ2-5, with D possibly being TRBD2 (5 bases). This sample comprised lung tumor tissue, obtained at surgery. The sequence derives from a male donor with early-stage non-small cell lung cancer. The CDR3 protein is CASSLALAGRTQYF. The CDR3, as DNA: TGTGCCAGCAGCTTAGCCCTAGCCGGACGGACCCAGTACTTC.